This T cell receptor (beta chain) was sequenced for a study of T cells in localized non-small cell lung cancer. Study observations and caveats: Of the tissues analyzed, uninvolved adjacent lung showed maximal T cell clonality, greater than tumor.

The assay was immunoSEQ multiplex PCR, and TCRdb's table has in-frame clones only and misses some. Among approximately 41,000 clones listed, 75% to 90% were seen once. With respect to this clone: The antigen is unknown.

CDR1 MDHEN and CDR2 SYDVKM come from the germline V gene. V was pared by 6 bases and J by 7 bases, with 12 bases between. The CDR3 length is 12 residues. The sequenced sample was peripheral blood mononuclear cells, obtained before any cancer treatment. The TCR was taken from a male donor at least 60 years old with stage II lung adenocarcinoma. The chain carries TRBV28 and TRBJ2-5; TRBD1 or TRBD2 may be the D gene (6 bases each). In DNA form, the CDR3 reads TGTGCCAGCAGAGGGGGGCGGGGGACCCAGTACTTC. Protein product: CASRGGRGTQYF. Supplemented by reference TRBV28 and TRBJ2-5, the full variable domain reads DVKVTQSSRYLVKRTGEKVFLECVQDMDHENMFWYRQDPGLGLRLIYFSYDVKMKEKGDIPEGYSVSREKKERFSLILESASTNQTSMYLCASRGGRGTQYFGPGTRLLVL.